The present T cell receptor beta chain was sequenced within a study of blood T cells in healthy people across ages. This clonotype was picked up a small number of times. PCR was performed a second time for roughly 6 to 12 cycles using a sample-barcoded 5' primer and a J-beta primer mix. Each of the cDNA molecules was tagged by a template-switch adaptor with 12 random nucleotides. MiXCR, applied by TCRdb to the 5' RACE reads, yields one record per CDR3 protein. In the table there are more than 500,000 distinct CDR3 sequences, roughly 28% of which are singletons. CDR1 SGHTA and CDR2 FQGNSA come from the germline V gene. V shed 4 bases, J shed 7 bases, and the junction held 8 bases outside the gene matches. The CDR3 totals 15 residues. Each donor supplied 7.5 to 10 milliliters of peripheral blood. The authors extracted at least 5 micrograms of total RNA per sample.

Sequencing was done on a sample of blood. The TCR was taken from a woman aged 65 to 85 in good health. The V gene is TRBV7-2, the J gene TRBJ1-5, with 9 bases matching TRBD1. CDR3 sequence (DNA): TGTGCCAGCAGCTCGGGACAGGGTAGGGTGCAGCCCCAGCATTTT. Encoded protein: CASSSGQGRVQPQHF.